This T cell receptor beta chain is from a study of shared clonotypes between healthy human individuals. For this clone: Its antigen is unidentified.

A deep-level run was used for the assay. Assay used: immunoSEQ multiplex PCR; TCRdb lists only in-frame clones, some missing. In the table there are 950,000 to 1,300,000 clones, about 75% of which are singletons. Study results and caveats: Despite large depth, rarefaction showed incomplete sorted-subset sequencing. The study generally estimated greater richness for naive than memory subsets. The expectation was that sequencing depth would affect clonotype sharing among donors.

This receptor was taken from a man in his late teens or twenties in good health. The sequencing input was memory CD4+ T cells sorted from blood. The subset denotes: CD45RA-negative fraction.

The CDR3 loop reads CASSLDNGSPDTQYF. CDR3 in DNA: TGTGCCAGCAGCTTAGATAACGGGTCGCCAGATACGCAGTATTTT. The genes are TRBV11-2 and TRBJ2-3, with unresolved D. Trimming removed 0 bases at V and 4 bases at J, with 11 bases between. Germline CDR1 is SGHAT and CDR2 is FQNNGV. This CDR3 comprises 15 residues.